This entry features one T cell receptor (beta chain) sequence. TCRdb's copy holds only in-frame clones and misses some; the assay was immunoSEQ multiplex PCR. The sample carries 95,000 to 120,000 clones, just over 90% recorded once. The data belong to a study of T cells after somatic rescue of genetic block. Sequenced material: peripheral blood mononuclear cells (PBMCs). The TCR comes from a woman younger than 30.

CDR3 nucleotides: TGTGCCAGCAGCCAAGAGAGGACAGGGAACTATGGCTACACCTTC. Encoded protein: CASSQERTGNYGYTF. The chain carries TRBV4-2 and TRBJ1-2; 8 bases map to TRBD1. The CDR3 contains 15 residues. Germline V gene lookup returns CDR1 LGHNA and CDR2 YNFKEQ. Trimming removed 0 bases from V and 2 bases from J; junction bases left unmatched: 2.